This T cell receptor (beta chain) appears in the sequencing data of a study of response to subunit inactivated influenza vaccine. Concerning this clonotype: Just one base apart from a much larger clone, this may be a read error.

TCRdb fed the RT-PCR reads into MiXCR, producing one record per CDR3 protein. The table includes 500,000 to 750,000 distinct CDR3 sequences, 14% detected once. The CDR3 consists of 15 residues. Per the germline V gene, CDR1 is SGHTA and CDR2 is FQGNSA. Material: PBMCs from blood, obtained 11 to 12 days after vaccination. The sequence derives from a man between 45 and 60 years old who received an inactivated influenza vaccine. This rearrangement joins TRBV7-2 to TRBJ2-1; 7 bases align to TRBD1. The CDR3 sequence is CACREGGGTYNEQFF. In nucleotides, the CDR3 is TGTGCCTGCAGGGAAGGGGGCGGAACATACAATGAGCAGTTCTTC.